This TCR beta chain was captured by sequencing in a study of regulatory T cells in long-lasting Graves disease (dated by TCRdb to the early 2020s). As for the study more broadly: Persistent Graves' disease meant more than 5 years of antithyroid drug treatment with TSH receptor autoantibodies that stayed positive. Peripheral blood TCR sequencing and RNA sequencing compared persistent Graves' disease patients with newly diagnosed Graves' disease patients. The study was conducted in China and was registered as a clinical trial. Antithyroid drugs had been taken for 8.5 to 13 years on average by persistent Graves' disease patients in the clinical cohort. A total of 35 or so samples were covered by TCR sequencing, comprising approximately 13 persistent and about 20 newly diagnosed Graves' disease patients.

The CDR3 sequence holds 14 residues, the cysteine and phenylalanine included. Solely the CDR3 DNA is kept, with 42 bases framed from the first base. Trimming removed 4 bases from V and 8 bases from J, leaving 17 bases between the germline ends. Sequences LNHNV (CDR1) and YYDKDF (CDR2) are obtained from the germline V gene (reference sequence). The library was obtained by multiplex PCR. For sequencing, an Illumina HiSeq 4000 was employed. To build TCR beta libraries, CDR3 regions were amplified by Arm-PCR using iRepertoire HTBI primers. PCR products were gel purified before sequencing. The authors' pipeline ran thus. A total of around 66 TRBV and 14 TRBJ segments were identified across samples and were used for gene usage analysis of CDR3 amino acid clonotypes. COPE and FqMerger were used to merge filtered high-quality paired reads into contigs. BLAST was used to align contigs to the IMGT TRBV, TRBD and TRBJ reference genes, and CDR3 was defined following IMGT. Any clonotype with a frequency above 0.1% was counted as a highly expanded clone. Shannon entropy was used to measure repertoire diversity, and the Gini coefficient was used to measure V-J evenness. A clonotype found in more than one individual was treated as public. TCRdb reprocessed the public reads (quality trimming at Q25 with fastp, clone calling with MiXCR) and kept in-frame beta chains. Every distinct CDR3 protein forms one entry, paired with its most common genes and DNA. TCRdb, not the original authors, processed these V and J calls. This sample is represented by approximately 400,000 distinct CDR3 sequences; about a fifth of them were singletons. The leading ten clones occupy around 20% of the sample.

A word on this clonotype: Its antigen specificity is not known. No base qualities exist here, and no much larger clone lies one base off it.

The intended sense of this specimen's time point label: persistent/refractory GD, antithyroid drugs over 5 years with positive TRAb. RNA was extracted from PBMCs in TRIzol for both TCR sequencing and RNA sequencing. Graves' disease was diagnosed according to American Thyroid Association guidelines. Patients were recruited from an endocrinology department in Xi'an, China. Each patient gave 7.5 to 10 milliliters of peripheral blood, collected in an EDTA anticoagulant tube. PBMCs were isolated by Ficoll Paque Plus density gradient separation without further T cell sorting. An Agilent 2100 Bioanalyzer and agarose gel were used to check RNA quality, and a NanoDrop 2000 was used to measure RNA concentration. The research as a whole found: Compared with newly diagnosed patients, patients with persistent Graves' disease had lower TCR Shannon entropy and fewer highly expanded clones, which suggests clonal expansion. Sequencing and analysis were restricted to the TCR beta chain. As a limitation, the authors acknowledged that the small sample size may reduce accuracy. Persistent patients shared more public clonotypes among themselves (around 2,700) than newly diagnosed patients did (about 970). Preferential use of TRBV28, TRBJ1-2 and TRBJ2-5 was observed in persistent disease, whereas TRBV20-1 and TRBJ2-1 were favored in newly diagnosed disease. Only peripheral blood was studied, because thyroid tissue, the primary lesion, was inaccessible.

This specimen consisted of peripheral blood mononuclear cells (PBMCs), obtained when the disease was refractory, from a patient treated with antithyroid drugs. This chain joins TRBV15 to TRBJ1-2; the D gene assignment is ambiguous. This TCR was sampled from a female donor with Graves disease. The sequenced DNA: TGTGCCACCAGCAAAGGGAGGTTCCCTGGCGGCTACACCTTC. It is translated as CATSKGRFPGGYTF.